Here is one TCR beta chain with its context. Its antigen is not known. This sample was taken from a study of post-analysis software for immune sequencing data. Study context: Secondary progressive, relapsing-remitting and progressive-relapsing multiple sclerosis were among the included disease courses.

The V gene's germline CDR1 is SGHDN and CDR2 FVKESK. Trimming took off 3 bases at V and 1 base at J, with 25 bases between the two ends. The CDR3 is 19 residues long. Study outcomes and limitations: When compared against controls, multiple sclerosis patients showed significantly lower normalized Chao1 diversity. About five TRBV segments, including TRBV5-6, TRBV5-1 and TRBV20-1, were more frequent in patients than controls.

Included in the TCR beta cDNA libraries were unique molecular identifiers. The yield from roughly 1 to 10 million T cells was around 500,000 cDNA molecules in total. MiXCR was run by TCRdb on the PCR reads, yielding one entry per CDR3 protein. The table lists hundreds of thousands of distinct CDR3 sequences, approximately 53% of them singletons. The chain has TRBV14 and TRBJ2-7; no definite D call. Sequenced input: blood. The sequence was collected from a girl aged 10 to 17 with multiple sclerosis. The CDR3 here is CASSHSPSLPGVGSYEQYF. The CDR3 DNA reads TGTGCCAGCAGCCACTCCCCGAGTCTGCCGGGCGTGGGATCCTACGAGCAGTACTTC.